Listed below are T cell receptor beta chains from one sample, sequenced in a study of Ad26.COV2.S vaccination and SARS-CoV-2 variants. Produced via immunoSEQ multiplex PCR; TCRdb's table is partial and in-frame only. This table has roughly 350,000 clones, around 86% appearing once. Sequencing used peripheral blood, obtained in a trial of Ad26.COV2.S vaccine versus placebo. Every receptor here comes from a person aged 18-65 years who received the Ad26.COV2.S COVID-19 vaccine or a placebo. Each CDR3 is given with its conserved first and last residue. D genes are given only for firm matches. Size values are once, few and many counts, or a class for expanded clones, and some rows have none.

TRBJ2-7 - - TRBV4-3 CASSQVKDFSYEQYF TGCGCCAGCAGCCAAGTTAAGGACTTCTCCTACGAGCAGTACTTC
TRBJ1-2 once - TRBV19 CASSIEFQALNYGYTF TGTGCCAGTAGTATAGAATTCCAGGCACTTAACTATGGCTACACCTTC
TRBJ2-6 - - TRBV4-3 CASSQEQLGAGGANVLTF TGCGCCAGCAGCCAAGAGCAGCTGGGGGCGGGTGGGGCCAACGTCCTGACTTTC
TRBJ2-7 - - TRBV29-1 CSVREGTASSYEQYF TGCAGCGTTCGCGAGGGGACGGCAAGCTCCTACGAGCAGTACTTC
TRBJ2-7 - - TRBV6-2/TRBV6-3 CASSLPIAEQYF TGTGCCAGCAGTCTCCCCATAGCAGAGCAGTACTTC
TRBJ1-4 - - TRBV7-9 CASSLQGEKLFF TGTGCCAGCAGCTTACAGGGAGAAAAACTGTTTTTT
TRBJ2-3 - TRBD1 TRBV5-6 CASSYPTGGGADTQYF TGTGCCAGCAGTTACCCAACAGGGGGCGGGGCAGATACGCAGTATTTT
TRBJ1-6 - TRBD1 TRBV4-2 CASSPPTGVSPLHF TGTGCCAGCAGCCCACCGACAGGGGTATCACCCCTCCACTTT
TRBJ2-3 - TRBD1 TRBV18 CASSLGQGLIIDTQYF TGTGCCAGCTCATTGGGACAGGGCCTAATAATAGATACGCAGTATTTT
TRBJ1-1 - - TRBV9 CASSVAGGVGEAFF TGTGCCAGCAGCGTGGCTGGGGGTGTGGGTGAAGCTTTCTTT
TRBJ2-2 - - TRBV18 CASSPVGGPGELFF TGTGCCAGCTCACCAGTTGGGGGGCCCGGGGAGCTGTTTTTT
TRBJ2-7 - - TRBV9 CASSVGPPRDYEQYF TGTGCCAGCAGCGTAGGGCCCCCCAGGGACTACGAGCAGTACTTC
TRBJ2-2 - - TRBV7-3 CASSLMDGAGELFF TGTGCCAGCAGCTTGATGGACGGTGCCGGGGAGCTGTTTTTT
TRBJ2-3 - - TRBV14 CASSLRGVDTQYF TGTGCCAGCAGCCTGCGGGGTGTGGATACGCAGTATTTT
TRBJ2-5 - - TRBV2 CASSPTEYQETQYF TGTGCCAGCAGTCCGACTGAGTACCAAGAGACCCAGTACTTC
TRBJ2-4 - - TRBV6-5 CASSYSLNGKNIQYF TGTGCCAGCAGTTACTCGCTCAACGGCAAAAACATTCAGTACTTC
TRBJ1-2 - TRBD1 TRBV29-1 CSGITSGTGIGYTF TGCAGCGGGATCACCTCGGGGACAGGGATTGGCTACACCTTC
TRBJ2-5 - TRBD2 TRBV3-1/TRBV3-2 CASRLAGGFSETQYF TGTGCCAGCAGACTAGCGGGGGGGTTTTCAGAGACCCAGTACTTC
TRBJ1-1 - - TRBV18 CASSPLENTEAFF TGTGCCAGCTCACCACTGGAGAACACTGAAGCTTTCTTT
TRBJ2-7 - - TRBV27 CASSLSSGAGGSWRYF TGTGCCAGCAGTTTGAGTTCGGGGGCAGGGGGGAGTTGGCGGTACTTC
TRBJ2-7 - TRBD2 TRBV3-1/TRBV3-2 CASSQRRLAGGLSYEQYF TGTGCCAGCAGCCAAAGGCGACTAGCGGGGGGCCTCTCCTACGAGCAGTACTTC
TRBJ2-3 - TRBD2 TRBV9 CASSSLAGDTDTQYF TGTGCCAGCAGCTCTTTAGCGGGGGACACAGATACGCAGTATTTT
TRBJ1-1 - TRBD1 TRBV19 CASAIPGTANTEAFF TGTGCCAGCGCGATCCCCGGGACAGCGAACACTGAAGCTTTCTTT
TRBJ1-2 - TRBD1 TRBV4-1 CASSHLSTGLAGYTF TGCGCCAGCAGCCACCTTTCGACAGGGTTGGCTGGCTACACCTTC
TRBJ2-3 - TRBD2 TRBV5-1 CASSWSGGQTDTQYF TGCGCCAGCAGCTGGAGCGGGGGGCAGACAGATACGCAGTATTTT
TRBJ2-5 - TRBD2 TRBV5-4 CASSGLAGALDQETQYF TGTGCCAGCAGCGGACTAGCGGGGGCCTTAGACCAAGAGACCCAGTACTTC
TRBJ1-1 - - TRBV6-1 CASSEGSGFTEAFF TGTGCCAGCAGTGAAGGGTCAGGGTTCACTGAAGCTTTCTTT
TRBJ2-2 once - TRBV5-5 CASSQTRVGTGELFF TGTGCCAGCAGCCAGACGCGGGTGGGCACCGGGGAGCTGTTTTTT
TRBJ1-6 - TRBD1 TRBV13 CASSKNRGNSPLHF TGTGCCAGCAGCAAAAACAGGGGTAATTCACCCCTCCACTTT
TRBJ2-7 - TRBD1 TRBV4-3 CASSQDRGDRGLLEQYF TGCGCCAGCAGCCAAGATCGTGGGGACAGGGGGCTCCTCGAGCAGTACTTC
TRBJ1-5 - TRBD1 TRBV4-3 CASSQDIGTGNQPQHF TGCGCCAGCAGCCAAGATATTGGGACAGGTAATCAGCCCCAGCATTTT
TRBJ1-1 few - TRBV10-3 CAISESTQPNTEAFF TGTGCCATCAGTGAGTCGACTCAGCCGAACACTGAAGCTTTCTTT
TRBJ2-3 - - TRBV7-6 CASSRGISNTDTQYF TGTGCCAGCAGCAGAGGAATCTCCAACACAGATACGCAGTATTTT
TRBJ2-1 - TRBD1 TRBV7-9 CASSPQGVAYNEQFF TGTGCCAGCAGCCCACAGGGGGTCGCATACAATGAGCAGTTCTTC
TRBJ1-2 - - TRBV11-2 CASSLAVEGYTF TGTGCCAGCAGCCTCGCCGTTGAGGGCTACACCTTC
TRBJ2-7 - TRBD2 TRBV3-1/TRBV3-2 CASSQDRSGGAYEQYF TGTGCCAGCAGCCAAGATCGTAGCGGGGGGGCCTACGAGCAGTACTTC
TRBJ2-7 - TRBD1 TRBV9 CASSDRDRGLYEQYF TGTGCCAGCAGCGACCGGGACAGGGGACTCTACGAGCAGTACTTC